The rows below give T cell receptor beta chains drawn from one sample of a study of control samples from healthy donors and cancer patients. Here immunoSEQ multiplex PCR was the method, and the copy in TCRdb shows in-frame clones only, minus some. The table shows approximately 100,000 clones, with around 80% occurring only once. The sequenced sample was blood. These receptors were collected from a man aged 55-75 years in good health. Each CDR3 is given without its conserved first and last residue.

V gene | CDR3 length | CDR3 protein
TRBV3-1/TRBV3-2 | 11 | ASSHGDRAAAF
TRBV5-1 | 13 | ASSGGTGGGHEQY
TRBV4-1 | 13 | ASSQGQGAGNTIY
TRBV29-1 | 13 | SVETSTGPTYEQY
TRBV7-9 | 12 | ASSKRDRAIEQY
TRBV5-6 | 11 | ASSLGRGEKLF
TRBV12-3/TRBV12-4 | 10 | ASSLSGYEAF
TRBV29-1 | 15 | SVGGLAGASSYNEQF
TRBV25-1 | 13 | ASSPGQVYNSPLH
TRBV28 | 13 | ASSFPRGQGEKLF
TRBV25-1 | 14 | ASSERVGGYYNEQF
TRBV19 | 11 | ASSRGDLGEQY
TRBV14 | 17 | ASSQDPRRQGGYTGELF
TRBV2 | 14 | ASSEATGLRLYEQY
TRBV11-2 | 15 | ASSPPPIGVTTDTQY
TRBV4-2 | 14 | ASSLYHDTGNYGYT
TRBV4-2 | 9 | ASSQDGAVF
TRBV19 | 12 | ASSLAGRNQPQH
TRBV10-3 | 15 | AISESSSGSVGDEQF
TRBV9 | 13 | ASSVGGSMNTEAF
TRBV7-9 | 17 | ASSLTLGTSGRAADTQY
TRBV5-1 | 12 | ASSLTQGRWEQY
TRBV9 | 11 | ASSVGDSYEQY
TRBV5-1 | 11 | ASSLETGGRLT
TRBV15 | 11 | ATSEGPKGTQY
TRBV28 | 13 | ASSFLQPVSYEQY
TRBV5-1 | 12 | ASSPQGVGYGYT
TRBV30 | 15 | AWSPRLTSVSSDEQF
TRBV24-1 | 11 | ATSDPFQNTIY
TRBV28 | 12 | ASSFQAPSRGYT
TRBV5-4 | 12 | ASSPGGGTTEAF
TRBV5-4 | 10 | ASSLSHRGYT